This T cell receptor (beta chain) was identified in a study of blood T cell repertoires in COVID-19. Study information: Sources were T cells, B-cell-depleted T cells, or PBMCs; the material itself was cDNA or gDNA.

This clone has a single count. Per the original methods: Quantification of nucleated cells was approximated via reference gene primer amplification. This table comes from immunoSEQ multiplex PCR, and its TCRdb copy is limited to in-frame clones, with some not included. V, J and clone size were drawn from that table, and D and trimming were deduced from the DNA. The profile shows approximately 360,000 clones, 89% of them singletons. Trimming took 5 bases from V and 0 from J; bases not matched to a gene: 6. Per germline, CDR1 MNHEY and CDR2 SMNVEV (reference sequence). The CDR3 spans 15 residues. The sequenced material came from peripheral blood. The rearrangement uses TRBV27 and TRBJ2-7; 8 positions agree with TRBD1. This clonotype was obtained from a middle-aged man with acute or convalescent COVID-19. The CDR3 DNA sequence: TGTGCCAGCAGTAGGCAGGGGGCGACCTCCTACGAGCAGTACTTC. Its translation is CASSRQGATSYEQYF.